Listed below are T cell receptor beta chains from one sample, sequenced in a study of blood T cell repertoires in COVID-19. Assay used: immunoSEQ multiplex PCR; TCRdb lists only in-frame clones, some missing. This table has 200,000 to 250,000 clones, about nine tenths appearing once. The material sequenced was PBMCs or T cells enriched from blood (not recorded which). The origin of the receptors is a woman in her 40s with acute COVID-19. CDR3s include the opening cysteine and the closing phenylalanine or tryptophan. The D gene is left open where the match is weak. For some rows the clone size is stated as once, few or many, or as a class when expanded; others skip it.

V: TRBV3-1/TRBV3-2; D: NA; size: once; J: TRBJ1-2; CDR3: CASSRDSVNRAGYTF; DNA: TGTGCCAGCAGCCGAGATTCGGTTAACAGGGCGGGCTACACCTTC
V: TRBV5-1; D: TRBD1; size: NA; J: TRBJ1-2; CDR3: CASSFLGTGVFGYTF; DNA: TGCGCCAGCAGCTTCCTCGGGACAGGGGTTTTCGGCTACACCTTC
V: TRBV30; D: TRBD1; size: NA; J: TRBJ1-1; CDR3: CAWHFDRGNTEAFF; DNA: TGTGCCTGGCACTTCGACAGGGGGAACACTGAAGCTTTCTTT
V: TRBV30; D: TRBD1; size: NA; J: TRBJ2-1; CDR3: CAWRWGDRDYNEQFF; DNA: TGTGCCTGGAGGTGGGGAGACAGGGACTACAATGAGCAGTTCTTC
V: TRBV3-1/TRBV3-2; D: NA; size: NA; J: TRBJ1-3; CDR3: CASSPHGNTIYF; DNA: TGTGCCAGCAGCCCCCATGGAAACACCATATATTTT
V: TRBV24-1; D: NA; size: NA; J: TRBJ1-2; CDR3: CATSDRTVDGYTF; DNA: TGTGCCACCAGTGATCGGACAGTCGATGGCTACACCTTC
V: TRBV27; D: NA; size: few; J: TRBJ1-2; CDR3: CASSLSAGNYGYTF; DNA: TGTGCCAGCAGTTTATCAGCGGGTAACTATGGCTACACCTTC
V: TRBV23-1; D: NA; size: few; J: TRBJ1-4; CDR3: CASNPRDYGEKLFF; DNA: TGCGCCAGCAACCCACGGGATTACGGTGAAAAACTGTTTTTT
V: TRBV7-9; D: TRBD1; size: NA; J: TRBJ2-3; CDR3: CASSPIKRTGSTDTQYF; DNA: TGTGCCAGCAGCCCAATTAAGAGGACAGGGTCCACAGATACGCAGTATTTT
V: TRBV5-4; D: TRBD1; size: NA; J: TRBJ1-2; CDR3: CASSRDRGNYGYTF; DNA: TGTGCCAGCAGCAGGGACAGGGGAAACTATGGCTACACCTTC
V: TRBV6-5; D: TRBD1; size: NA; J: TRBJ1-2; CDR3: CASTRQGWIDYTF; DNA: TGTGCCAGCACTAGACAGGGGTGGATCGACTACACCTTC
V: TRBV10-2; D: NA; size: few; J: TRBJ2-1; CDR3: CASSTMTYNEQFF; DNA: TGCGCCAGCAGTACAATGACCTACAATGAGCAGTTCTTC
V: TRBV10-2; D: TRBD1; size: NA; J: TRBJ1-2; CDR3: CASSSGTGSFTF; DNA: TGCGCCAGCAGTTCCGGGACAGGGTCCTTCACCTTC
V: TRBV27; D: NA; size: NA; J: TRBJ1-5; CDR3: CAAGGNQPQHF; DNA: TGTGCCGCGGGGGGCAATCAGCCCCAGCATTTT
V: TRBV6-2/TRBV6-3; D: NA; size: NA; J: TRBJ2-7; CDR3: CASSSPQGSYEQYF; DNA: TGTGCCAGCAGCTCCCCTCAGGGATCCTACGAGCAGTACTTC
V: TRBV11-2; D: NA; size: NA; J: TRBJ2-6; CDR3: CASSPSRDSPVLTF; DNA: TGTGCCAGCAGCCCGAGCCGGGACTCTCCCGTCCTGACTTTC
V: TRBV9; D: TRBD2; size: NA; J: TRBJ2-3; CDR3: CASSVGSGASTDTQYF; DNA: TGTGCCAGCAGCGTAGGTAGCGGGGCTAGCACAGATACGCAGTATTTT
V: TRBV3-1/TRBV3-2; D: NA; size: NA; J: TRBJ1-3; CDR3: CASGSTRFSGNTIYF; DNA: TGTGCCAGCGGCAGTACCCGCTTCTCTGGAAACACCATATATTTT
V: TRBV4-3; D: TRBD1; size: once; J: TRBJ1-1; CDR3: CASSQDFSGARTGSWDTEAFF; DNA: TGCGCCAGCAGCCAAGATTTTTCTGGGGCGAGGACAGGGTCCTGGGACACTGAAGCTTTCTTT
V: TRBV9; D: NA; size: NA; J: TRBJ2-1; CDR3: CASSGSIGGWDYNEQFF; DNA: TGTGCCAGCAGCGGATCTATCGGGGGATGGGACTACAATGAGCAGTTCTTC
V: TRBV27; D: TRBD2; size: NA; J: TRBJ2-7; CDR3: CASSLRRASGGYEQYF; DNA: TGTGCCAGCAGTTTAAGGAGGGCTAGCGGGGGATACGAGCAGTACTTC
V: TRBV4-1; D: TRBD1; size: NA; J: TRBJ1-2; CDR3: CASSPGQGPYGYTF; DNA: TGCGCCAGCAGCCCGGGACAGGGACCCTATGGCTACACCTTC
V: TRBV18; D: TRBD1; size: few; J: TRBJ2-3; CDR3: CASSPRTPDRGGTDTQYF; DNA: TGTGCCAGCTCACCGAGAACACCGGACAGGGGAGGCACAGATACGCAGTATTTT
V: TRBV6-1; D: NA; size: NA; J: TRBJ1-2; CDR3: CASSEVMASAGYGYTF; DNA: TGTGCCAGCAGTGAAGTAATGGCATCAGCGGGCTATGGCTACACCTTC